Following are 7 T cell receptor beta chains from one sample sequenced in a study of blood T cell repertoires in COVID-19. TCRdb's table, derived via immunoSEQ multiplex PCR, lists solely in-frame clones and lacks some. Among 250,000 to 300,000 clones, approximately 88% were seen once, and the ten largest hold roughly 0.8%. Material: peripheral blood. These receptors were collected from a woman between 25 and 40 years old with acute or convalescent COVID-19.

The V gene is TRBV24-1, the J gene TRBJ1-2, with 8 bases matching TRBD1. The V gene's germline CDR1 is KGHDR and CDR2 SFDVKD. V shed 2 bases and J 8 bases; nucleotides not matched to a gene: 6. The CDR3 covers 14 residues. DNA of the CDR3: TGTGCCACCAGTGATTCTGACAGGGGAGGAGGCTACACCTTC. It encodes CATSDSDRGGGYTF.

The rearrangement joins TRBV11-3 to TRBJ2-2; 7 bases fit TRBD2. The CDR3 consists of 15 residues. V lost 5 bases, J lost 7 bases, and 10 bases stayed unmatched. Germline-derived CDR1 and CDR2 are SGHNT and YENEEA. Here the CDR3 reads CASSSGTSFLGELFF. CDR3 coding DNA: TGTGCCAGCAGCAGCGGGACCTCTTTTCTCGGGGAGCTGTTTTTT.

The chain has TRBV6-6 and TRBJ1-2; TRBD1 aligns across 8 bases. The junction had 6 bases not matched to a gene; V was cut back by 5 bases and J by 1 base. Per germline, CDR1 MNHNY and CDR2 SVGAGI (reference sequence). This CDR3 is built from 15 residues. In DNA form, the CDR3 reads TGTGCCAGCAGTATCCGGGGACAGGTTAACTATGGCTACACCTTC. This sequence encodes CASSIRGQVNYGYTF.

The chain has TRBV25-1 and TRBJ2-5, with D possibly matching TRBD1 (5 bases). The CDR3 runs 14 residues. V was pared by 4 bases and J by 2 bases, with 11 bases between. Germline V gene sequence: CDR1 MGHDK, CDR2 SYGVNS. CDR3 coding DNA: TGTGCCAGCAGTGGTTGGAAGGGGCAAGAGACCCAGTACTTC. Its translation: CASSGWKGQETQYF.

The V and J genes are TRBV5-1 and TRBJ1-1; no firm D call. Trimming took off 6 bases at V and 2 bases at J, with 14 bases between the two ends. Germline V CDR1 and CDR2: SGHRS, YFSETQ. The CDR3 is made up of 14 amino acids. The CDR3: CASTLSGENTEAFF. CDR3 sequence (DNA): TGCGCCAGCACCCTAAGCGGGGAAAACACTGAAGCTTTCTTT.

This chain connects TRBV6-4 to TRBJ2-7, with 11 positions matching TRBD2. Germline lookup yields CDR1 MRHNA and CDR2 SNTAGT. CDR3 size: 15 residues. After removal of 6 bases from V and 0 bases from J, the junction contained 4 bases not matched to a gene. The CDR3 loop reads CASRHTSGSSYEQYF. CDR3 coding DNA: TGTGCCAGCAGGCATACTAGCGGGAGCTCCTACGAGCAGTACTTC.

The chain is built from TRBV9 and TRBJ1-5; D is unresolved. V gave up 3 bases and J gave up 0 bases, with 10 bases separating them. The CDR3 sequence is 15 residues long. The V gene's germline CDR1 is SGDLS and CDR2 YYNGEE. Written as DNA, the CDR3 is TGTGCCAGCAGCGACGAGGGCTATAGCAATCAGCCCCAGCATTTT. Translating gives CASSDEGYSNQPQHF. Variable domain in full (rest from reference TRBV9 and TRBJ1-5): DSGVTQTPKHLITATGQRVTLRCSPRSGDLSVYWYQQSLDQGLQFLIQYYNGEERAKGNILERFSAQQFPDLHSELNLSSLELGDSALYFCASSDEGYSNQPQHFGDGTRLSIL.